This T cell receptor (beta chain) originates from a study of type 1 regulatory T cells. Study in general: T-allo10 is an in vitro-generated, Tr1-enriched CD4 T cell product specific for alloantigen.

This clonotype was seen a few times. V lost 5 bases to trimming and J lost 3 bases, with 14 bases between them. Germline V lookup: CDR1 SEHNR, CDR2 FQNEAQ (reference sequence). The CDR3 is 15 residues long. TCRdb processed the reads anew with MiXCR; each CDR3 protein has one entry. The sample contains some 100,000 distinct CDR3 sequences, 31% of which appear only once. The sequence derives from a human donor in good health. The chain joins TRBV7-9 to TRBJ1-5; possible D gene TRBD1, 5 bases. The sequencing input was CD4+ T cells, either the whole sample or a sorted fraction (not recorded which). This CDR3 reads CASSLGTGNNQPQHF. The CDR3 nucleotides read TGTGCCAGCAGCCTCGGGACGGGGAACAATCAGCCCCAGCATTTT.